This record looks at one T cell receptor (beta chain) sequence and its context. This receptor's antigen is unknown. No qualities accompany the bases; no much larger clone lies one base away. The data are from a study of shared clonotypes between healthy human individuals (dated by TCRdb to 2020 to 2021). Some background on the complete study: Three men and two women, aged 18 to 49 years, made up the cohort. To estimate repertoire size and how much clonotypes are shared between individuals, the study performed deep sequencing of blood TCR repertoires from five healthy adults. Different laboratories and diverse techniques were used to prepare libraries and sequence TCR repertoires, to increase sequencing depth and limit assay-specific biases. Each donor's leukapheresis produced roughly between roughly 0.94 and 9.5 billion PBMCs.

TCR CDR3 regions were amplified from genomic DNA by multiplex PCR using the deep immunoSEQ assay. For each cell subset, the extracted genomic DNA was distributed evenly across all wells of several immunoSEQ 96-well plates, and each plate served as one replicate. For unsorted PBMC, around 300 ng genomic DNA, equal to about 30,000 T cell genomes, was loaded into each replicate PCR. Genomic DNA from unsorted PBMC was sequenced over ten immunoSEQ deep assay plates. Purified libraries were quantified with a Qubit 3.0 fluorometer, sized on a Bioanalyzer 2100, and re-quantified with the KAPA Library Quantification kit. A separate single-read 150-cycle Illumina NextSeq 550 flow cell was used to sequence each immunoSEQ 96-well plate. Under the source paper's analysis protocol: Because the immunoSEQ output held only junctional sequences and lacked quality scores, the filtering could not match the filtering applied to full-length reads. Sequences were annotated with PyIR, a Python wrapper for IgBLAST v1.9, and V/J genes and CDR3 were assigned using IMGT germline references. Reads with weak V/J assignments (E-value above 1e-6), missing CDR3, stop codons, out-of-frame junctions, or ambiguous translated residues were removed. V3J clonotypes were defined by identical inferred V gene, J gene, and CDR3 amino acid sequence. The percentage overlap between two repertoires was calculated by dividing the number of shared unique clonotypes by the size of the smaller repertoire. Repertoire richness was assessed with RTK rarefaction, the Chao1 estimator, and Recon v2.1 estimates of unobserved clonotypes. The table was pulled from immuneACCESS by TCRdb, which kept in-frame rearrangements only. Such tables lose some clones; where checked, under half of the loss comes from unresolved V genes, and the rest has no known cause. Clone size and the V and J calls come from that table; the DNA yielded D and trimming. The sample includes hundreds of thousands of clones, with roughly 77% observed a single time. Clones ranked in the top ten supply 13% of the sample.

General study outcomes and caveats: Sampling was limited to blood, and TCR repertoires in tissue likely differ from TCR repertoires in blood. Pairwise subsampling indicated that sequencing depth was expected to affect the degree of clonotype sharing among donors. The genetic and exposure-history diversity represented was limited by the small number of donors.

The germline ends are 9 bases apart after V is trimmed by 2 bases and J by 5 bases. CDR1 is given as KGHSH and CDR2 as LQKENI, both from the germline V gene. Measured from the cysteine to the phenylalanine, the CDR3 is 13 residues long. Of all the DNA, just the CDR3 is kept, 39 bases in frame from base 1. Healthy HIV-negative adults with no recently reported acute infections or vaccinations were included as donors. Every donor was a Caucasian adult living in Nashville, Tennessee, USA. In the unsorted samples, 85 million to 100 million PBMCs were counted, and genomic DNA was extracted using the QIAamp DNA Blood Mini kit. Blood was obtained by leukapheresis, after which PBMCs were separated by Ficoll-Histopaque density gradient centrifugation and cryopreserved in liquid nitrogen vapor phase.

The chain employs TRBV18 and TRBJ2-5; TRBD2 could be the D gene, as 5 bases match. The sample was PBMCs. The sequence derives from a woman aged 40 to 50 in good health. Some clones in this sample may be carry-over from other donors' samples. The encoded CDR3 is CASSPNSGETQYF. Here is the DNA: TGTGCCAGCTCACCAAACTCGGGGGAGACCCAGTACTTC.